The text below deals with one TCR beta chain. Antigen specificity is unknown. The CDR3 has 14 residues. V was pared by 7 bases and J by 8 bases, with 20 bases between. Libraries for TCRalpha and TCRbeta carried sample barcodes and unique molecular identifiers via 5'RACE. Each CDR3 protein gets one entry after TCRdb re-called the 5' RACE reads with MiXCR. The repertoire holds some 190,000 distinct CDR3 sequences, with 15% to 20% as singletons. This sample was included in a study of T-cell memory formation after mild COVID-19. The wider study: Most TCR clusters belonged to a single donor.

Findings and caveats of the study: CD4/CD8 balance characterized clones contracting day 15 to 85, and CD4+ skew characterized later expanders.

The clonotype originates from an adult woman who had mild COVID-19 (a few samples of this study predate the infection). Cell type and time point are not known. The genes are TRBV12-3 or TRBV12-4 and TRBJ1-1, with D unclear. The sequenced sample consisted of PBMCs or a T cell subset sorted from them (not recorded which). The CDR3 sequence: CASTSTPGFGEAFF. CDR3 DNA sequence: TGTGCCAGCACCTCGACCCCGGGGTTCGGAGAAGCTTTCTTT.